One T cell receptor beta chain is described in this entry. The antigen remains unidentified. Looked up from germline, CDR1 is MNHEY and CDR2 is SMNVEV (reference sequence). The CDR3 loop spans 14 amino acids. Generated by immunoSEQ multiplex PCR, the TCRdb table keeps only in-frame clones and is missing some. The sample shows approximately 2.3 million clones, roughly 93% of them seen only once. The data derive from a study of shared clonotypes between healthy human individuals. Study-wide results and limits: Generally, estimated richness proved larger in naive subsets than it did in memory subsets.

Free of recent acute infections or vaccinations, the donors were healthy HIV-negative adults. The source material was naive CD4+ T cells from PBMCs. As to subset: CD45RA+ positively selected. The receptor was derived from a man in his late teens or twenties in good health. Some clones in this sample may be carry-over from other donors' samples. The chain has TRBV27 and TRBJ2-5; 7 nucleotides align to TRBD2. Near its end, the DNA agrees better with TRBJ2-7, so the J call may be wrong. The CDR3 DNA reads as TGTGCCAGCAGTCGGGCGGGGGAATCCTACGAGCAGTACTTC. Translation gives CASSRAGESYEQYF.